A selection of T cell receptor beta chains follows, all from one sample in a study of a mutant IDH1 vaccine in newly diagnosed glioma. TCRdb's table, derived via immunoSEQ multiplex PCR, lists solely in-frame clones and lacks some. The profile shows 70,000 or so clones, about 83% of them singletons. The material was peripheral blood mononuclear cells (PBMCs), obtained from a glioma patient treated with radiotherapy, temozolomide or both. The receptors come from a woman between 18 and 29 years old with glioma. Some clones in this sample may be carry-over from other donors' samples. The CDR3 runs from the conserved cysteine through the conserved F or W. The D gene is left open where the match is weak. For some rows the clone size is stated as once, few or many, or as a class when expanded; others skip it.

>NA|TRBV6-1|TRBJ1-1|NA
TGTGCCGGCCCCCAGCCCGGGAGCACTGAAGCTTTCTTT
CAGPQPGSTEAFF
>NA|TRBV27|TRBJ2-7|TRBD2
TGTGCCAGCAGTTTAACGCGGGGGGCCCCTCTACTCTTC
CASSLTRGAPLLF
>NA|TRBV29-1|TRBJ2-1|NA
TGCAGCGTCCGCGGCGGGAAGAACAATGAGCAGTTCTTC
CSVRGGKNNEQFF
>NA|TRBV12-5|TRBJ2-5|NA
TGTGCTAGTGGGCATGGGCTAGGAGGGGAGACCCAGTACTTC
CASGHGLGGETQYF
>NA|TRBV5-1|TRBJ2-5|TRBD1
TGCGCCAGCAGCCCCGACAGGGTTGAGACCCAGTACTTC
CASSPDRVETQYF
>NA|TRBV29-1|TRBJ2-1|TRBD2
TGCAGCGTTGACGCAGCGGGGGGCAGAGGGAGCTCCTACAATGAGCAGTTCTTC
CSVDAAGGRGSSYNEQFF
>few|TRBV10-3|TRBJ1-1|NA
TGTGCCATCAGAGCGGGAGGGCAGGTGAACACTGAAGCTTTCTTT
CAIRAGGQVNTEAFF
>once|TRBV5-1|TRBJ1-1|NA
TGCGCCAGCAGCTTGGGTAGGCACATGAACACTGAAGCTTTCTTT
CASSLGRHMNTEAFF
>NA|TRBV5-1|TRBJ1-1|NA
TGCGCCAGCAGCCCGCGAGGACAGATGAACACTGAAGCTTTCTTT
CASSPRGQMNTEAFF
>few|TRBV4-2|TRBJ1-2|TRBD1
TGTGCCAGCAGCCAGCAGGGGGCGGGAGGCTACACCTTC
CASSQQGAGGYTF
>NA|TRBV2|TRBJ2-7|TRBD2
TGTGCCAGCAGTTTTTTAGCGGGAGACGAGCAGTACTTC
CASSFLAGDEQYF
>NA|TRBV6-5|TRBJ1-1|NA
TGTGCCAGCAGTTATGGGAGGAACACTGAAGCTTTCTTT
CASSYGRNTEAFF
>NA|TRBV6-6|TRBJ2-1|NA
TGTGCCTCCATGGGGCAGGACTCCAATGAGCAGTTCTTC
CASMGQDSNEQFF
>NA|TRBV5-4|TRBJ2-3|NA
TGTGCCAGCAGCTCAATCCCATCATCAGATACGCAGTATTTT
CASSSIPSSDTQYF
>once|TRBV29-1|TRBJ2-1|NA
TGCAGCGTTGAATCCGGGAGCTCCTACAATGAGCAGTTCTTC
CSVESGSSYNEQFF
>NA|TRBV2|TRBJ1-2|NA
TGTGCCAGCAGTGAAATGGGGAGCCCCTATGGCTACACCTTC
CASSEMGSPYGYTF
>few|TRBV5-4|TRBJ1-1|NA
TGTGCCAGCAGCTTAGATCCGGGTTGGACTGAAGCTTTCTTT
CASSLDPGWTEAFF
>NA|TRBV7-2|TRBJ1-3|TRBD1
TGTGCCAGCAGTCCCGGACAGGCCTCTGGAAACACCATATATTTT
CASSPGQASGNTIYF
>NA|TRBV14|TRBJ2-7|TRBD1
TGTGCCAGCAGCTTCACGGGACAGGGCTACGAGCAGTACTTC
CASSFTGQGYEQYF
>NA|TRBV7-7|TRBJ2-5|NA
TGTGCTAGCAGCTCCAAAATAATAGCTGAGCGAGGACAGGAGACCCAGTACTTC
CASSSKIIAERGQETQYF
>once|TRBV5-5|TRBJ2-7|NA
TGTGCCAGCAGCCTCGGAGGACAGATGGCGTACTTC
CASSLGGQMAYF
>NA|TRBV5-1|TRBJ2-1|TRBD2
TGCGCCAGCAGCTCCTGGACTAGCGGGGCCCGGGGTGAGCAGTTCTTC
CASSSWTSGARGEQFF
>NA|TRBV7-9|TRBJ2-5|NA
TGTGCCAGCAGAATAGCCGGAGAGACCCAGTACTTC
CASRIAGETQYF
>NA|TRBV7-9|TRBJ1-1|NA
TGTGCCAGCAGCATTGGGCTGAGCACTGAAGCTTTCTTT
CASSIGLSTEAFF
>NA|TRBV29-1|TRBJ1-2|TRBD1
TGCAGCGTTGTTGGACAGGGGGATTCTAACTATGGCTACACCTTC
CSVVGQGDSNYGYTF
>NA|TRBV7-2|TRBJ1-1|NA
TGTGCCAGCAGCTTAACGGGGAGTGAAGCTTTCTTT
CASSLTGSEAFF
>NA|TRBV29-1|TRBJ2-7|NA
TGCAGCGTTGACATGGCCGGGGGTTCCTACGAGCAGTACTTC
CSVDMAGGSYEQYF
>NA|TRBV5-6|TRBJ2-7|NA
TGTGCCAGCAGCTTGTACCAAAGCGGGCAGGGCATCGAGCAGTACTTC
CASSLYQSGQGIEQYF
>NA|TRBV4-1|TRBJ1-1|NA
TGCGCCAGCAGCCAAATCACTCTATTTGGAAGTGGGAACACTGAAGCTTTCTTT
CASSQITLFGSGNTEAFF
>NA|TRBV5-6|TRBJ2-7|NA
TGTGCCAGCAGCGCATTACAAGGATCCTACGAGCAGTACTTC
CASSALQGSYEQYF
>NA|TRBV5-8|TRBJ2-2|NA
TGTGCCAGCAGCTTGGGGGTCCTAGTGGGTACCGGGGAGCTGTTTTTT
CASSLGVLVGTGELFF
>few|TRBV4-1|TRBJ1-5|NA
TGCGCCAGCAGCCAAGATCTTCAAGGGACCCAGCCCCAGCATTTT
CASSQDLQGTQPQHF
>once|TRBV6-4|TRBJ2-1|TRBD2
TGTGCCAGCAGTATTTCCGGGACTAGTAGTGAGCAGTTCTTC
CASSISGTSSEQFF
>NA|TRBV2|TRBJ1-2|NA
TGTGCCAGCAGTGGGGTAACAGGGACCTTC
CASSGVTGTF
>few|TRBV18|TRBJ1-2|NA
TGTGCCAGCTCACCTCTCCGGGACGGTGGGAACTATGGCTACACCTTC
CASSPLRDGGNYGYTF
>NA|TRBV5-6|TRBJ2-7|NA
TGTGCCAGCAGCTTGACTAAGACCAAAAGCACCTACGAGCAGTACTTC
CASSLTKTKSTYEQYF
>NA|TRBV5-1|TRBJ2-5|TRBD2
TGCGCCAGCAGCTCGTCGGGCGGGAGTACCCAAGAGACCCAGTACTTC
CASSSSGGSTQETQYF
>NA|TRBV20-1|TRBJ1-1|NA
TGCAGTGCCCCCGCGGGCTCTGAAGCTTTCTTT
CSAPAGSEAFF
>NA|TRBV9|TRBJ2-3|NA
TGTGCCAGCAGCGTAGTGTTTGCTGGAGATACGCAGTATTTT
CASSVVFAGDTQYF
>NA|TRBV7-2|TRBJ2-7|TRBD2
TGTGCCAGCAGCTTAGGGGGACTAGCGTCATTAGAGCAGTACTTC
CASSLGGLASLEQYF
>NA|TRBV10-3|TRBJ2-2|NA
TGTGCCATCGGGAAGATCGGGGAGCTGTTTTTT
CAIGKIGELFF
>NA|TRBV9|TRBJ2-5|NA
TGTGCCAGCAGCGTTAGAACTAGCCAAGAGACCCAGTACTTC
CASSVRTSQETQYF
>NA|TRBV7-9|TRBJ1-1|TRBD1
TGTGCCAGCAGCCCTCAGGGGGGTGAAGCTTTCTTT
CASSPQGGEAFF